The T cell receptor (beta chain) described here comes from a study of Ad26.COV2.S vaccination and SARS-CoV-2 variants. For the study at large: In the COV1001 trial, the donor was in the Ad26.COV2.S arm. Whole-study findings and limits: Recipients of either vaccine or placebo displayed similar breadth of non-spike TCRs.

CDR1 is SGHTA and CDR2 is FQGNSA in the germline V gene. V was clipped by 2 bases and J by 5 bases, with 18 bases between them. CDR3 length equals 16 residues. This clone was picked up one time. What it recognizes is unknown. TCRdb keeps only in-frame clones here, not all; method: immunoSEQ multiplex PCR. The table records about 320,000 clones, about 86% of them present only once. Regarding treatment: about 20 received Ad26.COV2.S at low or high dose, single or two shots; about 5 received placebo; per-sample allocation not given. After the first vaccine or placebo injection, samples were drawn on day 63.

This sequence joins TRBV7-2 and TRBJ2-5; D is perhaps TRBD1 or TRBD2 (5 bases each). The sample was peripheral blood, taken in a trial of Ad26.COV2.S vaccine versus placebo. This sequence was found in a person aged 18 to 59 who received the Ad26.COV2.S COVID-19 vaccine or a placebo. The CDR3 DNA reads as TGTGCCAGCAGCTTAAGGGGACCTGGGTGGAGCGAGACCCAGTACTTC. Its translation is CASSLRGPGWSETQYF.